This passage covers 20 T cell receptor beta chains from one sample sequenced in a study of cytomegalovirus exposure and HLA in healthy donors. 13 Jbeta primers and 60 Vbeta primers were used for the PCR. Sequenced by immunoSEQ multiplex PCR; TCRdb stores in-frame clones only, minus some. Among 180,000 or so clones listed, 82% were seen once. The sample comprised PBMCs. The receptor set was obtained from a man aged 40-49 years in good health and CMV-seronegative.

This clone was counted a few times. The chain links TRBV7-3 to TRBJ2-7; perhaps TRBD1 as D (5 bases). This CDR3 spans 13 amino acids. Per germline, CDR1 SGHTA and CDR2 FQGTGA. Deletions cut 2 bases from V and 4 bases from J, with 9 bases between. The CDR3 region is CASSLGRAYEQYF. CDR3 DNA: TGTGCCAGCAGCTTAGGCAGGGCTTACGAGCAGTACTTC.

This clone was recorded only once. The CDR3 protein is CASSAKTRGDTQYF. The DNA of the CDR3 is TGTGCCAGCAGTGCCAAAACTCGGGGAGATACGCAGTATTTT. The chain employs TRBV6-4 and TRBJ2-3, with D possibly TRBD2 on 5 matching bases. Germline loops: CDR1 MRHNA, CDR2 SNTAGT. V was shortened by 4 bases and J by 5 bases, with 13 bases between the two germline ends. The CDR3 runs 14 residues.

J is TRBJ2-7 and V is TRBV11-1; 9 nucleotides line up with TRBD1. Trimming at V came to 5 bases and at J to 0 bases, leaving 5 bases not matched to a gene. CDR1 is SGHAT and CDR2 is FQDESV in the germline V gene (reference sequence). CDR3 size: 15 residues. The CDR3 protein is CASSPGTGFSYEQYF. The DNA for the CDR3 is TGTGCCAGCAGCCCCGGGACAGGGTTCTCCTACGAGCAGTACTTC.

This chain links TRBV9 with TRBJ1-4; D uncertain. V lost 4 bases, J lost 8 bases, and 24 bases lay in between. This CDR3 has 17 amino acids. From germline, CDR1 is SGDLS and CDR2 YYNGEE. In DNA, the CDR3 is TGTGCCAGCAGCCCCGATGGGAGTTTGGGATTGAACGAAAAACTGTTTTTT. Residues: CASSPDGSLGLNEKLFF.

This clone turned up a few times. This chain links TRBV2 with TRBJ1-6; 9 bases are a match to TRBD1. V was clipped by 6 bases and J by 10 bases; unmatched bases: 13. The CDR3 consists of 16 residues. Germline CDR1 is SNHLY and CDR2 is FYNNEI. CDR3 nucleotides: TGTGCCAGCAGGTTAATAGCCGGGACAGGGTTATCACCCCTCCACTTT. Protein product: CASRLIAGTGLSPLHF.

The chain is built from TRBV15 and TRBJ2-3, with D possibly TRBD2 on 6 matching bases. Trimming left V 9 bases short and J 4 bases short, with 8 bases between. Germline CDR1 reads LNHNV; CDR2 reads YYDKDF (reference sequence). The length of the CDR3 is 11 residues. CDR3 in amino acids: CATASADTQYF. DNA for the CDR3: TGTGCCACAGCTAGCGCAGATACGCAGTATTTT.

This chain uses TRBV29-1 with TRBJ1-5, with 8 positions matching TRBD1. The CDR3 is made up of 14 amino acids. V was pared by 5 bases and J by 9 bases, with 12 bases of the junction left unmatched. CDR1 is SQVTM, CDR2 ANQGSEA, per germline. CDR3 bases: TGCAGCGTTACGATAGACAGGGGTAGTGGGCCCCAGCATTTT. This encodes CSVTIDRGSGPQHF.

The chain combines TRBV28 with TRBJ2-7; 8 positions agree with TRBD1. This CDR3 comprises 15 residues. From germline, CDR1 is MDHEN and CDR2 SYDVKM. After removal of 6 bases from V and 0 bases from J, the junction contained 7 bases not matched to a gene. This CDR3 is CASSSTGAFSYEQYF. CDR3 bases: TGTGCCAGCAGCTCGACAGGGGCCTTCTCCTACGAGCAGTACTTC.

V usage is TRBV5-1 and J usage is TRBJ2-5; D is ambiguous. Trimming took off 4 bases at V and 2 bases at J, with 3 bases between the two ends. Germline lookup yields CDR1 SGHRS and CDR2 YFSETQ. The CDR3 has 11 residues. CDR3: CASSQQETQYF. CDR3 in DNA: TGCGCCAGCAGCCAACAAGAGACCCAGTACTTC. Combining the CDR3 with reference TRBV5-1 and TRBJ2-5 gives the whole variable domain KAGVTQTPRYLIKTRGQQVTLSCSPISGHRSVSWYQQTPGQGLQFLFEYFSETQRNKGNFPGRFSGRQFSNSRSEMNVSTLELGDSALYLCASSQQETQYFGPGTRLLVL.

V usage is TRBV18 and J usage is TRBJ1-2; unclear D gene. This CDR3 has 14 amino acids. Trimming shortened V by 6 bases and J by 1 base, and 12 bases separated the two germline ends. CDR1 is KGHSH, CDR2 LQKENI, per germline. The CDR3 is CASSEGLYNYGYTF. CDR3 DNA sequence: TGTGCCAGCTCGGAGGGCCTTTATAACTATGGCTACACCTTC.

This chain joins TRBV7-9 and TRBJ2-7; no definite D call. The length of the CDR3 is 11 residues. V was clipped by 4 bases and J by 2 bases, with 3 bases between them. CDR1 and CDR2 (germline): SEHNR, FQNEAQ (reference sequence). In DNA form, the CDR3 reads TGTGCCAGCAGCTCTGCCTACGAGCAGTACTTC. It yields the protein CASSSAYEQYF.

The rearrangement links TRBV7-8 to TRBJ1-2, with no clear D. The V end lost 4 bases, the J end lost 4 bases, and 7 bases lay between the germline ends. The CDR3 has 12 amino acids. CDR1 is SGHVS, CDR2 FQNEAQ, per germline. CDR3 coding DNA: TGTGCCAGCAGCTCGGGATCCTATGGCTACACCTTC. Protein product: CASSSGSYGYTF.

The CDR3 loop reads CASSLDTTGYEQYF. CDR3 bases: TGTGCCAGCAGCTTAGACACTACAGGCTACGAGCAGTACTTC. The chain recombines TRBV11-2 with TRBJ2-7; a weak D match, TRBD1 (5 bases). The CDR3 spans 14 residues. Trimming took 0 bases from V and 3 from J, leaving 9 bases between them. In germline, CDR1 is SGHAT, CDR2 FQNNGV.

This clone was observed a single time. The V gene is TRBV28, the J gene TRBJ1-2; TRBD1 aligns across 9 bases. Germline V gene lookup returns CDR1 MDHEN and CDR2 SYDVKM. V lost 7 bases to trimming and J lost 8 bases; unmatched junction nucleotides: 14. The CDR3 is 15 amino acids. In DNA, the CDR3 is TGTGCCAGCACCTCAAGGGGGGGACAGGGCCCCGGCTACACCTTC. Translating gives CASTSRGGQGPGYTF.

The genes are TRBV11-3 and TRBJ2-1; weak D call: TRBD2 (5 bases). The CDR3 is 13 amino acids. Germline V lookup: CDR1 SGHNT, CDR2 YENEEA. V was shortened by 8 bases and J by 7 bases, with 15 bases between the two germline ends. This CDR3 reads CASGRVPGNEQFF. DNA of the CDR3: TGTGCCAGCGGCAGAGTACCGGGGAATGAGCAGTTCTTC.

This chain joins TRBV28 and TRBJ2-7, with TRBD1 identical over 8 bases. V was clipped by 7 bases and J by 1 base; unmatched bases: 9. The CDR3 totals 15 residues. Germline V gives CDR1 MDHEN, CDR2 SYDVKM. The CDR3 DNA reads TGTGCCAGCATAAACGGGGACAGGCTGTCCTACGAGCAGTACTTC. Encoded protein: CASINGDRLSYEQYF.

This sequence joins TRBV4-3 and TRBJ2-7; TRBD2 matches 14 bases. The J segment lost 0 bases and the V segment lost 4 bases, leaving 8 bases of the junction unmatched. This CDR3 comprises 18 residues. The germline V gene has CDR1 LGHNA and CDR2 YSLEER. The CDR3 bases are TGCGCCAGCAGCCGAGAGGGACTAGCGGGAGCCTCCTCCTACGAGCAGTACTTC. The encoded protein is CASSREGLAGASSYEQYF.

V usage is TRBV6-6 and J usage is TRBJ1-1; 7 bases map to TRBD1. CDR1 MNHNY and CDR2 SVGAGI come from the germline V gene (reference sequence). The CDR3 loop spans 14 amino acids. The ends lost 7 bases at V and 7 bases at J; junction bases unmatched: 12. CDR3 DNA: TGTGCCAGCACCCAAAAGACAGGGTCGGGTGAAGCTTTCTTT. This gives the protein CASTQKTGSGEAFF.

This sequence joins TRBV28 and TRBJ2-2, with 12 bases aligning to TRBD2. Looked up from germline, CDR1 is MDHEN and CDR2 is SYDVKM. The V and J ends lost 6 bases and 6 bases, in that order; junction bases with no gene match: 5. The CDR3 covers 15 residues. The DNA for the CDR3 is TGTGCCAGCAGAGAACCTAGCGGGAGGGCCGGGGAGCTGTTTTTT. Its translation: CASREPSGRAGELFF. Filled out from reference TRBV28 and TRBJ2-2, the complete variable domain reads DVKVTQSSRYLVKRTGEKVFLECVQDMDHENMFWYRQDPGLGLRLIYFSYDVKMKEKGDIPEGYSVSREKKERFSLILESASTNQTSMYLCASREPSGRAGELFFGEGSRLTVL.

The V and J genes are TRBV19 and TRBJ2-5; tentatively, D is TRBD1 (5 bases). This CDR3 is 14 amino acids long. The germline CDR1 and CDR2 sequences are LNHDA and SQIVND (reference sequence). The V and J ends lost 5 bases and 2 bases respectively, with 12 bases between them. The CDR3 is CASSPQGLQETQYF. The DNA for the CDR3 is TGTGCCAGTAGTCCGCAGGGCCTACAAGAGACCCAGTACTTC.